This TCR beta chain was recovered during a study of cytomegalovirus exposure and HLA in healthy donors. The CDR3 has 15 residues. The V gene's germline CDR1 is MNHNS and CDR2 SASEGT. V lost 5 bases and J lost 0, with 11 bases in between. The data were produced by immunoSEQ multiplex PCR, yet TCRdb's version contains in-frame clones alone and is incomplete. The table has 110,000 to 150,000 clones, roughly 93% seen once. This clone was detected a few times. This TCR came from a man between 18 and 29 years old in good health and CMV-seropositive. The chain recombines TRBV6-1 with TRBJ1-3; D ambiguous. Sample: PBMCs. CDR3: CASSPPAGSGNTIYF. In DNA form, the CDR3 reads TGTGCCAGCAGTCCTCCAGCGGGCTCTGGAAACACCATATATTTT.